Listed below are T cell receptor beta chains from one sample, sequenced in a study of T cells in Graves' hyperthyroidism and ophthalmopathy. TCRdb re-called the multiplex PCR reads with MiXCR, one entry per CDR3 protein. In the table there are roughly 560,000 distinct CDR3 sequences, roughly 15% of which are singletons. The specimen sequenced was blood. Receptor source: a woman aged 40 to 55 with Graves' ophthalmopathy. The CDR3 runs from the conserved cysteine through the conserved F or W. A D gene is named only where the DNA matches it firmly. Size tells how often a clone was seen (once, few, many) or the class of an expanded clone, and some rows leave it out.

d_call,clone_size,j_call,v_call,cdr3_nt,cdr3_aa
-,once,TRBJ2-7,TRBV29-1,TGCAGCGTTGGGCCACGACAGGGCCCGGCGGGAGTCTACGAGCAGTACTTC,CSVGPRQGPAGVYEQYF
TRBD1,many,TRBJ1-2,TRBV30,TGTGCCTGGCGGGACAGCTACTATGGCTACACCTTC,CAWRDSYYGYTF
-,-,TRBJ1-2,TRBV5-5,TGTGCCAGCAGCTTCAACAGGAACTATGGCTACACCTTC,CASSFNRNYGYTF
TRBD1,-,TRBJ2-5,TRBV7-9,TGTGCCAGCAGCATACCACAGGGGACGAAAGAGACCCAGTACTTC,CASSIPQGTKETQYF
TRBD2,many,TRBJ2-7,TRBV28,TGTGCCAGCAGACCTCTAGCGGGTGAGACCTACGAGCAGTACTTC,CASRPLAGETYEQYF
-,many,TRBJ1-5,TRBV14,TGTGCCAGCAGCCAAGATATGGGCAGCGTCGGGGGAAATCAGCCCCAGCATTTT,CASSQDMGSVGGNQPQHF
TRBD1,-,TRBJ1-2,TRBV6-1,TGTGCCAGCACGGGAGACCGGGACAGCCACTATGGCTACACCTTC,CASTGDRDSHYGYTF
-,few,TRBJ1-1,TRBV29-1,TGCAGCGTCGGGTTTGCCGTCTCTGAAGCTTTCTTT,CSVGFAVSEAFF
TRBD2,many,TRBJ2-7,TRBV12-3/TRBV12-4,TGTGCCAGCAGCCGCGGGACTAGGGTTTCCTACGAGCAGTACTTC,CASSRGTRVSYEQYF
-,few,TRBJ2-7,TRBV20-1,TGCAGTGCTAGAGTTAGCGCCTACGAGCAGTACTTC,CSARVSAYEQYF